These T cell receptor beta chains were read from a single sample in a study of CD8 T cells in Susac syndrome. TCRdb re-derived calls from the immunoSEQ multiplex PCR reads in MiXCR, one entry per CDR3 protein. The sample shows more than 120,000 distinct CDR3 sequences, approximately 93% of them seen only once. Sequencing was carried out using CD4+ T cells from PBMCs. All receptors derive from a human donor in good health. Both conserved end residues are part of each CDR3. Fields, in order: clone size, D gene, V gene, J gene, CDR3 length, CDR3 protein, CDR3 DNA. A D gene is named only where the DNA matches it firmly. Only part of the rows carry a size: once, few, many, or a class if the clone is expanded.

once,NA,TRBV12-3/TRBV12-4,TRBJ2-2,14,CASSLQGRTGELFF,TGTGCCAGCAGTTTGCAGGGACGCACCGGGGAGCTGTTTTTT
once,NA,TRBV6-2/TRBV6-3,TRBJ2-5,16,CASSYSSWGYGETQYF,TGTGCCAGCAGTTACTCGAGTTGGGGATATGGAGAGACCCAGTACTTC
NA,NA,TRBV20-1,TRBJ2-1,15,CSARRLQSSYNEQFF,TGCAGTGCCAGGAGACTCCAGAGCTCCTACAATGAGCAGTTCTTC
NA,NA,TRBV20-1,TRBJ1-5,14,CSARVGGSNQPQHF,TGCAGTGCTAGAGTGGGCGGGAGCAATCAGCCCCAGCATTTT
NA,NA,TRBV11-1,TRBJ2-2,15,CASSPWGAHTGELFF,TGTGCCAGCAGTCCCTGGGGGGCCCACACCGGGGAGCTGTTTTTT
few,TRBD2,TRBV7-6,TRBJ2-7,13,CASSSGGSYEQYF,TGTGCCAGCAGTAGCGGGGGTTCCTACGAGCAGTACTTC
NA,NA,TRBV30,TRBJ1-5,13,CAWSVEGNQPQHF,TGTGCCTGGAGTGTAGAGGGGAATCAGCCCCAGCATTTT
NA,NA,TRBV6-6,TRBJ1-6,16,CASSSTGRRDNSPLHF,TGTGCCAGCAGCTCTACCGGCCGGAGGGATAATTCACCCCTCCACTTT
NA,NA,TRBV5-1,TRBJ1-1,16,CASSLGGLGRGTEAFF,TGCGCCAGCAGCTTGGGAGGGCTGGGACGTGGGACTGAAGCTTTCTTT
NA,TRBD1,TRBV2,TRBJ1-2,14,CASSVGQGLYGYTF,TGTGCCAGCAGCGTCGGACAGGGGCTCTATGGCTACACCTTC
once,NA,TRBV7-9,TRBJ1-1,13,CASSLESDSEAFF,TGTGCCAGCAGCTTAGAGTCGGACAGTGAAGCTTTCTTT
NA,NA,TRBV7-3,TRBJ1-2,13,CASGQGGEYGYTF,TGTGCCAGCGGCCAGGGCGGGGAGTATGGCTACACCTTC
NA,TRBD2,TRBV7-9,TRBJ2-7,16,CASSPGVLAGTYEQYF,TGTGCCAGCAGCCCAGGGGTACTAGCGGGAACGTACGAGCAGTACTTC
NA,TRBD1,TRBV6-1,TRBJ2-3,16,CASSPMTGGSRHTQYF,TGTGCCAGCAGCCCAATGACAGGGGGCTCAAGACATACGCAGTATTTT
once,NA,TRBV9,TRBJ1-6,14,CASSVKGKGSPLHF,TGTGCCAGCAGCGTAAAGGGTAAAGGATCACCCCTCCACTTT
NA,NA,TRBV12-3/TRBV12-4,TRBJ1-5,15,CASSFSGRSNQPQHF,TGTGCCAGCAGTTTTTCGGGCAGGAGTAATCAGCCCCAGCATTTT
NA,TRBD2,TRBV20-1,TRBJ2-7,14,CSARVGGVSYEQYF,TGCAGTGCTAGAGTGGGGGGGGTCTCCTACGAGCAGTACTTC
few,NA,TRBV28,TRBJ2-1,11,CASSLGNEQFF,TGTGCCAGCAGTTTAGGCAATGAGCAGTTCTTC
NA,NA,TRBV6-1,TRBJ2-6,16,CASIPQVGRGANVLTF,TGTGCCAGCATCCCCCAGGTGGGGCGTGGGGCCAACGTCCTGACTTTC
NA,NA,TRBV6-1,TRBJ1-1,13,CASRGRGDTEAFF,TGTGCCAGCAGAGGGAGGGGAGATACTGAAGCTTTCTTT
NA,TRBD1,TRBV19,TRBJ2-3,15,CASSRGAGGADTQYF,TGTGCCAGTAGTAGGGGGGCAGGGGGCGCGGATACGCAGTATTTT
NA,TRBD1,TRBV28,TRBJ1-4,16,CASSGGSGDRREKLFF,TGTGCCAGCAGTGGGGGCTCCGGGGACAGGAGAGAAAAACTGTTTTTT
NA,TRBD2,TRBV11-2,TRBJ2-3,17,CASRPTSGRGGTGTQYF,TGTGCCAGCAGACCGACTAGCGGGAGAGGGGGAACCGGTACGCAGTATTTT
NA,NA,TRBV14,TRBJ2-5,15,CASSQVMALGETQYF,TGTGCCAGCAGCCAAGTTATGGCCCTCGGGGAGACCCAGTACTTC
NA,TRBD1,TRBV14,TRBJ1-4,17,CASSQEQGTGFNEKLFF,TGTGCCAGCAGCCAAGAGCAAGGGACAGGATTTAATGAAAAACTGTTTTTT
NA,TRBD2,TRBV28,TRBJ2-5,14,CASSLPGRLETQYF,TGTGCCAGCAGTTTACCCGGGAGGTTGGAGACCCAGTACTTC
NA,NA,TRBV16,TRBJ1-2,13,CASSQFGADGYTF,TGTGCCAGCAGCCAATTTGGGGCCGATGGCTACACCTTC
NA,NA,TRBV10-3,TRBJ2-5,13,CAISELEQETQYF,TGTGCCATCAGTGAATTGGAGCAAGAGACCCAGTACTTC
NA,NA,TRBV15,TRBJ1-1,13,CATSIGRVGEAFF,TGTGCCACCAGCATTGGCAGGGTAGGAGAAGCTTTCTTT
NA,TRBD2,TRBV7-9,TRBJ2-5,14,CASRPDSGRKTQYF,TGTGCCAGCAGGCCCGATAGCGGGAGAAAGACCCAGTACTTC
NA,TRBD2,TRBV9,TRBJ2-7,15,CASSAAGGVSYEQYF,TGTGCCAGCAGCGCTGCGGGAGGGGTTTCCTACGAGCAGTACTTC
NA,NA,TRBV10-3,TRBJ2-1,13,CAINNGLAYEQFF,TGTGCCATCAACAACGGACTGGCCTATGAGCAGTTCTTC
NA,NA,TRBV5-4,TRBJ2-3,15,CASSSASRGTDTQYF,TGTGCCAGCAGCTCTGCTAGCAGAGGCACAGATACGCAGTATTTT
NA,TRBD2,TRBV3-1,TRBJ2-1,17,CASSQDRQREEDNEQFF,TGTGCCAGCAGCCAAGATCGACAGCGGGAGGAAGACAATGAGCAGTTCTTC
NA,NA,TRBV3-1,TRBJ2-7,13,CASSQPLSYEQYF,TGTGCCAGCAGCCAACCCCTATCCTACGAGCAGTACTTC
NA,TRBD1,TRBV5-4,TRBJ2-2,16,CASSPRTGGIGGELFF,TGTGCCAGCAGCCCTCGGACAGGGGGTATAGGCGGGGAGCTGTTTTTT
NA,TRBD1,TRBV19,TRBJ1-2,14,CASSPRTGAYGYTF,TGTGCCAGTAGTCCGAGGACAGGAGCCTATGGCTACACCTTC
NA,TRBD1,TRBV6-5,TRBJ1-2,15,CASSRDRGPGEGYTF,TGTGCCAGCAGCCGGGACAGGGGGCCGGGGGAAGGCTACACCTTC
NA,TRBD2,TRBV14,TRBJ2-2,16,CASRPTGTSGVGELFF,TGTGCCAGCAGACCAACCGGGACTAGCGGAGTCGGGGAGCTGTTTTTT
NA,NA,TRBV30,TRBJ2-3,11,CAWRGTDTQYF,TGTGCCTGGAGAGGCACAGATACGCAGTATTTT
NA,NA,TRBV7-2,TRBJ2-3,14,CASSPPTNTDTQYF,TGTGCCAGCAGCCCACCGACAAACACAGATACGCAGTATTTT
NA,NA,TRBV15,TRBJ2-4,14,CATSSRVYKNIQYF,TGTGCCACCAGCAGTCGAGTATACAAAAACATTCAGTACTTC
once,TRBD1,TRBV6-1,TRBJ2-6,20,CASTGWGPGQQPSGANVLTF,TGTGCCAGCACCGGGTGGGGGCCGGGACAGCAACCCTCTGGGGCCAACGTCCTGACTTTC
few,TRBD2,TRBV27,TRBJ2-7,15,CASSLGTSGAYEQYF,TGTGCCAGCAGTTTAGGGACTAGCGGAGCTTACGAGCAGTACTTC
few,NA,TRBV5-1,TRBJ1-2,12,CASSMDSIGYTF,TGCGCCAGCAGCATGGACAGCATTGGCTACACCTTC
once,NA,TRBV2,TRBJ2-7,12,CASRQDPYEQYF,TGTGCCAGCCGACAGGATCCATACGAGCAGTACTTC
NA,NA,TRBV5-1,TRBJ1-1,13,CASSLEGSTEAFF,TGCGCCAGCAGCTTGGAAGGGTCCACTGAAGCTTTCTTT
NA,TRBD2,TRBV20-1,TRBJ2-3,15,CSASQAGGGTDTQYF,TGCAGTGCTAGTCAGGCGGGAGGTGGCACAGATACGCAGTATTTT